Here is one TCR beta chain with its context. The data originate from a study of sequential checkpoint blockade in melanoma. Study background: Patients were randomized 1:1 to nivolumab-then-ipilimumab or ipilimumab-then-nivolumab first-line. Both treatment sequences were followed by maintenance nivolumab.

The repertoire was sequenced with immunoSEQ multiplex PCR; TCRdb's copy has only in-frame clones and lacks some. The data contain around 13,000 clones, over 70% of them singletons. The germline CDR1 and CDR2 sequences are SGHVS and FQNEAQ. This CDR3 region has 14 residues. V dropped 1 base and J dropped 7 bases, with 11 bases sitting between them. Treatment given: randomized to nivolumab then ipilimumab (arm A) or the reverse (arm B). From thawed PBMCs, live CD3+CD8+ cells negative for CD19 and CD56 were sorted. Here the sequenced sample was CD8+ T cells sorted from blood (inferred from file names), taken from a patient given nivolumab and ipilimumab in sequence. The V and J genes are TRBV7-8 and TRBJ1-5; D perhaps matches TRBD1 (5 bases). The clonotype was recovered from a human donor with melanoma. The CDR3 region is CASSLGTSKQPQHF. The CDR3, as DNA: TGTGCCAGCAGCTTAGGGACATCCAAGCAGCCCCAGCATTTT.